These T cell receptor beta chains were read from a single sample in a study of cytomegalovirus exposure and HLA in healthy donors. The repertoire was sequenced with immunoSEQ multiplex PCR; TCRdb's copy has only in-frame clones and lacks some. Among 130,000 or so clones listed, roughly 77% were seen once. The sample taken for sequencing was PBMCs. The receptors were sampled from a man in his late teens or twenties in good health and CMV-seronegative. Both conserved end residues are part of each CDR3. Each record gives: J gene, V gene, D gene, clone size, CDR3 protein, CDR3 DNA. The D gene is left open where the match is weak. The size field is filled for only some rows; it gives once, few, many or a size class.

J gene: TRBJ1-5; V gene: TRBV6-5; D gene: -; clone size: once; CDR3 protein: CASSQGSGNQPQHF; CDR3 DNA: TGTGCCAGCAGCCAGGGCAGTGGCAATCAGCCCCAGCATTTT
J gene: TRBJ1-4; V gene: TRBV19; D gene: -; clone size: -; CDR3 protein: CATRSRRQSPRGEKLFF; CDR3 DNA: TGTGCCACTAGGTCCAGAAGACAGTCGCCCAGGGGTGAAAAACTGTTTTTT
J gene: TRBJ2-3; V gene: TRBV5-1; D gene: TRBD1; clone size: -; CDR3 protein: CASSLRWQGGTDTQYF; CDR3 DNA: TGCGCCAGCAGCTTGCGGTGGCAGGGGGGCACAGATACGCAGTATTTT
J gene: TRBJ1-3; V gene: TRBV7-6; D gene: -; clone size: few; CDR3 protein: CASSRETISGNTIYF; CDR3 DNA: TGTGCCAGCAGCCGGGAGACGATCTCTGGAAACACCATATATTTT
J gene: TRBJ2-7; V gene: TRBV5-4; D gene: TRBD1; clone size: -; CDR3 protein: CASSWDRSYEQYF; CDR3 DNA: TGTGCCAGCAGCTGGGACAGGTCCTACGAGCAGTACTTC
J gene: TRBJ1-1; V gene: TRBV19; D gene: TRBD1; clone size: -; CDR3 protein: CASSMTGAQNTEAFF; CDR3 DNA: TGTGCCAGTAGTATGACAGGGGCCCAGAACACTGAAGCTTTCTTT
J gene: TRBJ1-2; V gene: TRBV7-9; D gene: TRBD1; clone size: -; CDR3 protein: CASSPGTGYGYTF; CDR3 DNA: TGTGCCAGCAGCCCCGGGACAGGCTATGGCTACACCTTC
J gene: TRBJ2-2; V gene: TRBV9; D gene: TRBD1; clone size: -; CDR3 protein: CASSVGGTGSTGELFF; CDR3 DNA: TGTGCCAGCAGCGTGGGGGGGACAGGGTCGACCGGGGAGCTGTTTTTT
J gene: TRBJ2-7; V gene: TRBV7-9; D gene: -; clone size: -; CDR3 protein: CASSLGTYEQYF; CDR3 DNA: TGTGCCAGCAGCTTAGGTACCTACGAGCAGTACTTC
J gene: TRBJ1-2; V gene: TRBV5-1; D gene: -; clone size: -; CDR3 protein: CASNVKGANYGYTF; CDR3 DNA: TGCGCCAGCAACGTTAAGGGGGCTAACTATGGCTACACCTTC
J gene: TRBJ1-1; V gene: TRBV7-9; D gene: -; clone size: -; CDR3 protein: CASSLAGGGEAFF; CDR3 DNA: TGTGCCAGCAGCTTAGCTGGGGGCGGTGAAGCTTTCTTT
J gene: TRBJ2-7; V gene: TRBV11-3; D gene: -; clone size: -; CDR3 protein: CASSLWRGQHF; CDR3 DNA: TGTGCCAGCAGCTTATGGAGGGGGCAGCACTTC
J gene: TRBJ2-1; V gene: TRBV27; D gene: -; clone size: -; CDR3 protein: CASWTFYNEQFF; CDR3 DNA: TGTGCCAGTTGGACTTTTTACAATGAGCAGTTCTTC
J gene: TRBJ2-3; V gene: TRBV5-1; D gene: TRBD2; clone size: -; CDR3 protein: CASSLARLAGGLSTDTQYF; CDR3 DNA: TGCGCCAGCAGCTTGGCCCGACTAGCGGGGGGCCTAAGCACAGATACGCAGTATTTT
J gene: TRBJ2-1; V gene: TRBV25-1; D gene: -; clone size: -; CDR3 protein: CASSGGPGSYNEQFF; CDR3 DNA: TGTGCCAGCAGTGGGGGGCCGGGCTCCTACAATGAGCAGTTCTTC
J gene: TRBJ1-1; V gene: TRBV9; D gene: TRBD1; clone size: -; CDR3 protein: CASSPRDSLNTEAFF; CDR3 DNA: TGTGCCAGCAGCCCTAGGGACAGTTTGAACACTGAAGCTTTCTTT
J gene: TRBJ2-3; V gene: TRBV7-9; D gene: TRBD2; clone size: -; CDR3 protein: CASSPGLAPRADTQYF; CDR3 DNA: TGTGCCAGCAGCCCCGGACTAGCGCCGAGGGCAGATACGCAGTATTTT
J gene: TRBJ2-7; V gene: TRBV6-5; D gene: TRBD1; clone size: -; CDR3 protein: CASRGTGIGEQYF; CDR3 DNA: TGTGCCAGCCGGGGGACAGGCATCGGAGAGCAGTACTTC
J gene: TRBJ2-7; V gene: TRBV6-5; D gene: -; clone size: -; CDR3 protein: CASSRQDKDEQYF; CDR3 DNA: TGTGCCAGCAGCCGCCAGGACAAGGACGAGCAGTACTTC
J gene: TRBJ1-3; V gene: TRBV5-1; D gene: -; clone size: -; CDR3 protein: CASSPGGTGNTIYF; CDR3 DNA: TGCGCCAGCAGCCCCGGGGGGACTGGAAACACCATATATTTT
J gene: TRBJ1-1; V gene: TRBV15; D gene: TRBD1; clone size: -; CDR3 protein: CATSGQVSNTEAFF; CDR3 DNA: TGTGCCACCAGCGGACAGGTTTCGAACACTGAAGCTTTCTTT
J gene: TRBJ2-7; V gene: TRBV5-1; D gene: TRBD1; clone size: once; CDR3 protein: CASSSRDRAYEQYF; CDR3 DNA: TGCGCCAGCAGCTCCCGGGACAGGGCCTACGAGCAGTACTTC
J gene: TRBJ1-2; V gene: TRBV6-1; D gene: -; clone size: -; CDR3 protein: CASSLEGLLYGYTF; CDR3 DNA: TGTGCCAGCAGCCTCGAGGGACTCTTATATGGCTACACCTTC
J gene: TRBJ2-2; V gene: TRBV6-6; D gene: -; clone size: -; CDR3 protein: CASSYLGGQGTGELFF; CDR3 DNA: TGTGCCAGCAGTTACTTGGGGGGGCAGGGGACCGGGGAGCTGTTTTTT
J gene: TRBJ1-3; V gene: TRBV4-3; D gene: -; clone size: -; CDR3 protein: CASSLADGSGNTIYF; CDR3 DNA: TGCGCCAGCAGCCTAGCCGATGGCTCTGGAAACACCATATATTTT
J gene: TRBJ2-7; V gene: TRBV29-1; D gene: -; clone size: -; CDR3 protein: CSVEDRAYEQYF; CDR3 DNA: TGCAGCGTTGAGGACAGAGCCTACGAGCAGTACTTC
J gene: TRBJ2-3; V gene: TRBV6-5; D gene: TRBD1; clone size: -; CDR3 protein: CASSYYQGAKDTQYF; CDR3 DNA: TGTGCCAGCAGTTACTACCAGGGGGCAAAAGATACGCAGTATTTT
J gene: TRBJ1-2; V gene: TRBV14; D gene: TRBD1; clone size: -; CDR3 protein: CASSQDLGQGNYGYTF; CDR3 DNA: TGTGCCAGCAGCCAAGATCTGGGACAGGGAAACTATGGCTACACCTTC
J gene: TRBJ2-2; V gene: TRBV7-2; D gene: TRBD2; clone size: -; CDR3 protein: CASSQTGGGNTGELFF; CDR3 DNA: TGTGCCAGCAGCCAGACGGGGGGTGGGAACACCGGGGAGCTGTTTTTT
J gene: TRBJ2-2; V gene: TRBV28; D gene: -; clone size: -; CDR3 protein: CASSTVRGAGELFF; CDR3 DNA: TGTGCCAGCAGTACCGTACGGGGAGCCGGGGAGCTGTTTTTT
J gene: TRBJ1-1; V gene: TRBV7-9; D gene: -; clone size: -; CDR3 protein: CASSLQGTPQSATEAFF; CDR3 DNA: TGTGCCAGCAGCTTACAGGGGACCCCACAGTCAGCCACTGAAGCTTTCTTT
J gene: TRBJ1-5; V gene: TRBV15; D gene: -; clone size: -; CDR3 protein: CATSRVILQPQHF; CDR3 DNA: TGTGCCACCAGCAGAGTTATACTTCAGCCCCAGCATTTT
J gene: TRBJ1-2; V gene: TRBV6-6; D gene: -; clone size: -; CDR3 protein: CASSLVGYGYTF; CDR3 DNA: TGTGCCAGCAGTCTCGTCGGTTATGGCTACACCTTC
J gene: TRBJ1-3; V gene: TRBV7-2; D gene: TRBD1; clone size: -; CDR3 protein: CASSPGGSGNTIYF; CDR3 DNA: TGTGCCAGCAGCCCAGGGGGATCTGGAAACACCATATATTTT
J gene: TRBJ1-1; V gene: TRBV7-6; D gene: TRBD1; clone size: -; CDR3 protein: CASSLDRGGGEAFF; CDR3 DNA: TGTGCCAGCAGCTTGGACAGGGGCGGGGGTGAAGCTTTCTTT
J gene: TRBJ1-2; V gene: TRBV4-2; D gene: TRBD1; clone size: -; CDR3 protein: CASSLGQGDGYTF; CDR3 DNA: TGTGCCAGCAGCCTTGGACAGGGAGATGGCTACACCTTC
J gene: TRBJ2-1; V gene: TRBV9; D gene: -; clone size: once; CDR3 protein: CASSRTGGEQFF; CDR3 DNA: TGTGCCAGCAGTAGAACCGGGGGTGAGCAGTTCTTC
J gene: TRBJ2-7; V gene: TRBV7-6; D gene: TRBD2; clone size: -; CDR3 protein: CASSLEAGVSYEQYF; CDR3 DNA: TGTGCCAGCAGCTTAGAAGCGGGGGTTTCCTACGAGCAGTACTTC
J gene: TRBJ1-1; V gene: TRBV4-3; D gene: -; clone size: few; CDR3 protein: CASSHLLGSPEAFF; CDR3 DNA: TGCGCCAGCAGCCACCTTTTGGGGAGTCCGGAAGCTTTCTTT
J gene: TRBJ1-1; V gene: TRBV29-1; D gene: -; clone size: -; CDR3 protein: CSVEVQMNTEAFF; CDR3 DNA: TGCAGCGTTGAAGTACAGATGAACACTGAAGCTTTCTTT